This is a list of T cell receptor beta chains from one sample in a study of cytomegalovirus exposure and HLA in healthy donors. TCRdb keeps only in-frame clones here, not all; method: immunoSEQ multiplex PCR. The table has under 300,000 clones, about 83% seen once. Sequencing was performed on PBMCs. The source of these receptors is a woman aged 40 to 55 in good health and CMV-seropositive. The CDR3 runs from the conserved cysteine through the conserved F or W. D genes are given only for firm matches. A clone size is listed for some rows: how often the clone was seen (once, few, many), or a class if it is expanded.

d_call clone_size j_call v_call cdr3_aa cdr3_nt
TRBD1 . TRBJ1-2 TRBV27 CASSLSGRGPNYGYTF TGTGCCAGCAGTTTATCGGGCAGGGGGCCTAACTATGGCTACACCTTC
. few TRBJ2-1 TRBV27 CASSSGLPSYNEQFF TGTGCCAGCAGTTCCGGACTACCCTCCTACAATGAGCAGTTCTTC
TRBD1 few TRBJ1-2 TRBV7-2 CASSLGTGDGYTF TGTGCCAGCAGCTTGGGGACAGGGGATGGCTACACCTTC
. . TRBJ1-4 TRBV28 CASSSYGTPNEKLFF TGTGCCAGCAGTTCCTACGGGACACCCAATGAAAAACTGTTTTTT
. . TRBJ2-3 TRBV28 CASSLWAVTSTDTQYF TGTGCCAGCAGTTTATGGGCGGTTACTAGCACAGATACGCAGTATTTT
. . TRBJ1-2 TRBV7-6 CASSLDPQGGGYTF TGTGCCAGCAGCTTAGACCCTCAGGGAGGCGGCTACACCTTC
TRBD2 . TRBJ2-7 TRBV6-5 CASSYSAGGPYEQYF TGTGCCAGCAGTTACTCTGCGGGAGGGCCTTACGAGCAGTACTTC
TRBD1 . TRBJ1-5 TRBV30 CAYSGAGTGGNQPQHF TGTGCCTACTCGGGCGCGGGGACAGGGGGCAATCAGCCCCAGCATTTT
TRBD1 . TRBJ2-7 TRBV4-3 CASSFEDRPAYEQYF TGCGCCAGCAGCTTTGAGGACAGGCCTGCCTACGAGCAGTACTTC
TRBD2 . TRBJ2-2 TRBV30 CAWEGAGGNTGELFF TGTGCCTGGGAGGGTGCGGGAGGGAACACCGGGGAGCTGTTTTTT
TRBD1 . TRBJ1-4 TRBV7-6 CASSLETGQGYEKLFF TGTGCCAGCAGCTTAGAGACGGGACAGGGTTATGAAAAACTGTTTTTT